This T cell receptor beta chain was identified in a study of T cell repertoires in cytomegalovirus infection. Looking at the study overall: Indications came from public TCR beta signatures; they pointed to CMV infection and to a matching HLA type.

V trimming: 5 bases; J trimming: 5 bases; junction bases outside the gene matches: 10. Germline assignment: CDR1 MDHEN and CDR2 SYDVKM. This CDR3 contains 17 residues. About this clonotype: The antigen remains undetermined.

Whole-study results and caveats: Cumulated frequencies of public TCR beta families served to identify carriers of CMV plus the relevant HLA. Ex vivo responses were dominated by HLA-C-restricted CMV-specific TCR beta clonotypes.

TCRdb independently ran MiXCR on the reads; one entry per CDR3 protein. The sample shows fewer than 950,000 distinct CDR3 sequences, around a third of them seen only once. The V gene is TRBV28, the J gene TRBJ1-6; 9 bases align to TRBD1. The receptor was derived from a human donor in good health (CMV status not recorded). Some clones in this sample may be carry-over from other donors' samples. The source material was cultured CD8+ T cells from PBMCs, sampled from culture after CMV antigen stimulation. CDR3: CASSVRGTGRDNSPLHF. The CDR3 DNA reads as TGTGCCAGCAGTGTCCGGGGGACAGGGCGGGATAATTCACCCCTCCACTTT.